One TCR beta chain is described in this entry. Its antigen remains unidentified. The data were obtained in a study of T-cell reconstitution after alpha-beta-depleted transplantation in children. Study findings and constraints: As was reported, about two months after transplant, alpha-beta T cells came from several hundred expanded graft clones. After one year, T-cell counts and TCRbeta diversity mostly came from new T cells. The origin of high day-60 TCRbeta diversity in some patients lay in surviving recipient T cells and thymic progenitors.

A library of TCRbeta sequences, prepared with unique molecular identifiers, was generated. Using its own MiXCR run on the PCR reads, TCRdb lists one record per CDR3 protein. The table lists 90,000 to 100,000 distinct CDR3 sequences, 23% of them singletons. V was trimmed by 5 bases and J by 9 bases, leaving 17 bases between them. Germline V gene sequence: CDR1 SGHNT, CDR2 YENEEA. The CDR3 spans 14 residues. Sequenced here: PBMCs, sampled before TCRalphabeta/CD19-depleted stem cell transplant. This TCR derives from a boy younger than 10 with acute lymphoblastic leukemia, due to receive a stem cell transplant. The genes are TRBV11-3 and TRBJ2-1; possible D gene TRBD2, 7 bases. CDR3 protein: CASSVTGGAPEQFF. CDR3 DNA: TGTGCCAGCAGCGTCACTGGGGGGGCCCCTGAGCAGTTCTTC.